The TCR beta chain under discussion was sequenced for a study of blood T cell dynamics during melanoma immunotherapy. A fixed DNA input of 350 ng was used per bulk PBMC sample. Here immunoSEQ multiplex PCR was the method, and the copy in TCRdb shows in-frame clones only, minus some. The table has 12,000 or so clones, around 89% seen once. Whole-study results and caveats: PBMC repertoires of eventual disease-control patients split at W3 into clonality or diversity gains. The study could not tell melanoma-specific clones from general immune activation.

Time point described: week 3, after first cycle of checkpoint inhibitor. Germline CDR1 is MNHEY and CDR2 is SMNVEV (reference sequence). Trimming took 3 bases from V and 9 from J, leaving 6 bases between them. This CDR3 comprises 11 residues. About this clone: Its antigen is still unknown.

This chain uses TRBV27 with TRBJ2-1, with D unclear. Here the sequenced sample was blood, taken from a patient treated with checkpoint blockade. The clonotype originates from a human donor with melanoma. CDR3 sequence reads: CASSFGGEQFF. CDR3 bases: TGTGCCAGCAGTTTTGGTGGTGAGCAGTTCTTC.